A selection of T cell receptor beta chains follows, all from one sample in a study of cytomegalovirus exposure and HLA in healthy donors. TCRdb keeps only in-frame clones here, not all; method: immunoSEQ multiplex PCR. The sample table sets out about 200,000 clones. Material: PBMCs. The receptors were sampled from a girl aged 2-10 years in good health and CMV-seropositive. The CDR3 runs from the conserved cysteine through the conserved F or W. D genes are given only for firm matches.

J gene: TRBJ1-5
D gene: NA
V gene: TRBV9
CDR3 DNA: TGTGCCAGCAGCGTAGATGGCAGGTCCAATCAGCCCCAGCATTTT
CDR3 protein: CASSVDGRSNQPQHF

J gene: TRBJ1-1
D gene: NA
V gene: TRBV30
CDR3 DNA: TGTGCCTGGAGTATGGCCAGATTAAACACTGAAGCTTTCTTT
CDR3 protein: CAWSMARLNTEAFF

J gene: TRBJ2-5
D gene: TRBD2
V gene: TRBV5-1
CDR3 DNA: TGCGCCAGCAGCTTGGTACTAGCGGGAGCCACAGAGACCCAGTACTTC
CDR3 protein: CASSLVLAGATETQYF

J gene: TRBJ1-2
D gene: TRBD1
V gene: TRBV5-6
CDR3 DNA: TGTGCCAGCAGCCTAGAAAATCTGACAGGGAGATTGAGAAACACCTTC
CDR3 protein: CASSLENLTGRLRNTF

J gene: TRBJ2-7
D gene: NA
V gene: TRBV6-1
CDR3 DNA: TGTGCCAGCAGTGTAGGGGCATCCTACGAGCAGTACTTC
CDR3 protein: CASSVGASYEQYF

J gene: TRBJ2-7
D gene: TRBD2
V gene: TRBV6-4
CDR3 DNA: TGTGCCACCTGGACTAGCTTCTACGAGCAGTACTTC
CDR3 protein: CATWTSFYEQYF

J gene: TRBJ2-1
D gene: TRBD2
V gene: TRBV29-1
CDR3 DNA: TGCAGCGTTGCCCCTCGACTAGCGGACTACAATGGGCAGTTCTTC
CDR3 protein: CSVAPRLADYNGQFF

J gene: TRBJ2-1
D gene: NA
V gene: TRBV13
CDR3 DNA: TGTGCCAGCAGCCCCCGGACTGCTAGCTCCTACAATGAGCAGTTCTTC
CDR3 protein: CASSPRTASSYNEQFF

J gene: TRBJ2-7
D gene: NA
V gene: TRBV6-1
CDR3 DNA: TGTGCCAGCAGTGCCTACGAGCAGTACTTC
CDR3 protein: CASSAYEQYF

J gene: TRBJ2-4
D gene: NA
V gene: TRBV7-2
CDR3 DNA: TGTGCCAGCAGCTTAGTCGGTCCTGGAGCCAAAAACATTCAGTACTTC
CDR3 protein: CASSLVGPGAKNIQYF

J gene: TRBJ1-4
D gene: NA
V gene: TRBV28
CDR3 DNA: TGTGCCGCAGAGGGCGGGCTCGCAACTAATGAAAAACTGTTTTTT
CDR3 protein: CAAEGGLATNEKLFF

J gene: TRBJ2-2
D gene: TRBD2
V gene: TRBV28
CDR3 DNA: TGTGCCAGCAGTTTCTGGGCGGGAGTAGGGCGTGGCACCGGGGAGCTGTTTTTT
CDR3 protein: CASSFWAGVGRGTGELFF

J gene: TRBJ2-1
D gene: NA
V gene: TRBV5-1
CDR3 DNA: TGCGCCAGCAGCTTGGGCCGCGGGAATCGGAATGAGCAGTTCTTC
CDR3 protein: CASSLGRGNRNEQFF

J gene: TRBJ2-2
D gene: NA
V gene: TRBV30
CDR3 DNA: TGTGCCTGGAGTGCGAGGACTGAGGGCGGGGAGCTGTTTTTT
CDR3 protein: CAWSARTEGGELFF

J gene: TRBJ1-3
D gene: NA
V gene: TRBV5-4
CDR3 DNA: TGTGCCAGCAGTGTTACTGCAGGGATAACTGGAAACACCATATATTTT
CDR3 protein: CASSVTAGITGNTIYF

J gene: TRBJ2-5
D gene: NA
V gene: TRBV5-1
CDR3 DNA: TGCGCCAGCAGCTTTTCGGCGCAGGGCCAAGAGACCCAGTACTTC
CDR3 protein: CASSFSAQGQETQYF

J gene: TRBJ2-7
D gene: NA
V gene: TRBV5-5
CDR3 DNA: TGTGCCAGCAGCTTGGCCTGGCAGTCCCACGAGCAGTACTTC
CDR3 protein: CASSLAWQSHEQYF

J gene: TRBJ2-6
D gene: TRBD1
V gene: TRBV7-3
CDR3 DNA: TGTGCCAGCAGCTTCAGACAGGGGAGGCTGAATGGGGCCAACGTCCTGACTTTC
CDR3 protein: CASSFRQGRLNGANVLTF

J gene: TRBJ1-2
D gene: NA
V gene: TRBV28
CDR3 DNA: TGTGCCAGCAGGGTTGTGATTAGGCTAGGCTATGGCTACACCTTC
CDR3 protein: CASRVVIRLGYGYTF

J gene: TRBJ2-7
D gene: TRBD1
V gene: TRBV5-8
CDR3 DNA: TGTGCCAGCAGCTTTGGACAGGGACGGATCTACGAGCAGTACTTC
CDR3 protein: CASSFGQGRIYEQYF

J gene: TRBJ1-1
D gene: NA
V gene: TRBV15
CDR3 DNA: TGTGCCACCAGAGTCCGTCTTGAGGGCACTGAAGCTTTCTTT
CDR3 protein: CATRVRLEGTEAFF

J gene: TRBJ2-7
D gene: TRBD2
V gene: TRBV9
CDR3 DNA: TGTGCCAGCAGCGTAGCCCCGGGACTAGCGGGAGAGCAGTACTTC
CDR3 protein: CASSVAPGLAGEQYF

J gene: TRBJ1-5
D gene: NA
V gene: TRBV5-4
CDR3 DNA: TGTGCCAGCAGCTGGTCGGACTCACAGGGAAGGGTTGGTAATCAGCCCCAGCATTTT
CDR3 protein: CASSWSDSQGRVGNQPQHF

J gene: TRBJ2-7
D gene: TRBD2
V gene: TRBV28
CDR3 DNA: TGTGCCAGCAGTCCGGCGGGAGTTCCCCGCTACGAGCAGTACTTC
CDR3 protein: CASSPAGVPRYEQYF

J gene: TRBJ2-3
D gene: NA
V gene: TRBV6-1
CDR3 DNA: TGTGCCAGCAGTGGGGACTGGGGGTGGGGCACAGATACGCAGTATTTT
CDR3 protein: CASSGDWGWGTDTQYF

J gene: TRBJ2-7
D gene: TRBD2
V gene: TRBV7-2
CDR3 DNA: TGTGCCAGCAGCCATAGGACTAGCGGGGTAGATGAGCAGTACTTC
CDR3 protein: CASSHRTSGVDEQYF

J gene: TRBJ1-4
D gene: TRBD1
V gene: TRBV6-1
CDR3 DNA: TGTGCCAGCACCCCCGGGACAGGAGAAAAACTGTTTTTT
CDR3 protein: CASTPGTGEKLFF

J gene: TRBJ1-1
D gene: NA
V gene: TRBV5-6
CDR3 DNA: TGTGCCAGCAGCTTTTGGGACAAAGAGAACACTGAAGCTTTCTTT
CDR3 protein: CASSFWDKENTEAFF

J gene: TRBJ2-3
D gene: TRBD1
V gene: TRBV19
CDR3 DNA: TGTGCCAGTAGTATCGACCGGGACAGGGCCCTGGATACGCAGTATTTT
CDR3 protein: CASSIDRDRALDTQYF

J gene: TRBJ2-1
D gene: NA
V gene: TRBV7-6
CDR3 DNA: TGTGCCAGCAGCTTAGTTGCGGGAAGGGGCGACAATGAGCAGTTCTTC
CDR3 protein: CASSLVAGRGDNEQFF

J gene: TRBJ2-3
D gene: NA
V gene: TRBV7-9
CDR3 DNA: TGTGCCAGCAGCGTAGCCTTTACAGATACGCAGTATTTT
CDR3 protein: CASSVAFTDTQYF